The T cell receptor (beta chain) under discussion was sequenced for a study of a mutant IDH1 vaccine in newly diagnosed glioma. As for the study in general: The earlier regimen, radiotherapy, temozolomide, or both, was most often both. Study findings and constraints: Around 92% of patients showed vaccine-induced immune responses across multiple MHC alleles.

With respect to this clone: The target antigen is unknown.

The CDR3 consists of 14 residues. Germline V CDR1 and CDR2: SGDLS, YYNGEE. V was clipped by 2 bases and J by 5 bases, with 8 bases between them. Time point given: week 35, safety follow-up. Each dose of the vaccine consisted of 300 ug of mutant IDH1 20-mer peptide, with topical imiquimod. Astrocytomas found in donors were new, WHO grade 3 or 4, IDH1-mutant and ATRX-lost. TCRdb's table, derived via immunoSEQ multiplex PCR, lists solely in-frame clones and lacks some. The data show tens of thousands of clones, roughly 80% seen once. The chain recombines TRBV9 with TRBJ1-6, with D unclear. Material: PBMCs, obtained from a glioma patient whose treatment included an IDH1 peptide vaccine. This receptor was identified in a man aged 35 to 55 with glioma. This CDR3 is CASSVGMNNSPLHF. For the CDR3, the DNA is TGTGCCAGCAGCGTGGGTATGAATAATTCACCCCTCCACTTT.